Below are 23 T cell receptor beta chains sequenced from a single sample in a study of shared clonotypes between healthy human individuals. CD8 cells classed as naive were CD45RO-negative and positively selected for CCR7, excluding terminally differentiated effector memory CD45RA+ cells. Libraries were prepared by immunoSEQ multiplex PCR; TCRdb keeps only in-frame clonotypes and omits some of them. The sample has 700,000 to 950,000 clones, 96% seen once; the top ten hold about 0.25%. Material for sequencing was naive CD8+ T cells sorted from blood. Receptor source: a man younger than 40 in good health.

This rearrangement joins TRBV29-1 to TRBJ2-1, with D tentatively TRBD1 (5 bases). The CDR3 runs to 12 residues. Germline CDR1 is SQVTM and CDR2 is ANQGSEA. Trimming took off 5 bases at V and 6 bases at J, with 11 bases between the two ends. CDR3 sequence (DNA): TGCAGCGTTCAAGGGGCGCTCAATGAGCAGTTCTTC. It specifies CSVQGALNEQFF.

This clone was seen just once. The chain couples TRBV9 to TRBJ2-4, with D maybe TRBD1 (6 bases). V dropped 4 bases and J dropped 0 bases, with 14 bases sitting between them. The CDR3 spans 16 residues. Germline CDR1 SGDLS, CDR2 YYNGEE. CDR3 nucleotides: TGTGCCAGCAGCCCCGGGACACCTCTAGCCAAAAACATTCAGTACTTC. Protein: CASSPGTPLAKNIQYF.

The chain links TRBV27 to TRBJ2-3; D gene uncertain. The CDR3 covers 13 residues. CDR1 MNHEY and CDR2 SMNVEV come from the germline V gene (reference sequence). V lost 3 bases and J 5 bases, leaving 9 bases between the germline ends. In DNA, the CDR3 is TGTGCCAGCAGTTTTATAGACGAAGATACGCAGTATTTT. Its translation is CASSFIDEDTQYF.

In DNA, the CDR3 is TGTGCCAGCAGCTTGGGGGACCTTGGGTACGAGCAGTACTTC. Protein product: CASSLGDLGYEQYF. This rearrangement joins TRBV7-6 to TRBJ2-7; D tentatively fits TRBD1 or TRBD2 (5 bases each). The germline V gene has CDR1 SGHVS and CDR2 FNYEAQ. The CDR3 runs 14 residues. Between the trimmed V and J ends, which lost 3 bases and 4 bases, there was a span of 13 bases.

V gene TRBV29-1 combines with J gene TRBJ2-5; 7 nucleotides line up with TRBD1. CDR1 SQVTM and CDR2 ANQGSEA come from the germline V gene. The CDR3 loop spans 13 amino acids. Here the CDR3 DNA reads TGCAGTCACTCCGGGACAGTCCCCGAGACCCAGTACTTC. This encodes CSHSGTVPETQYF. Full variable domain (missing parts from reference TRBV29-1 and TRBJ2-5): SAVISQKPSRDICQRGTSLTIQCQVDSQVTMMFWYRQQPGQSLTLIATANQGSEATYESGFVIDKFPISRPNLTFSTLTVSNMSPEDSSIYLCSHSGTVPETQYFGPGTRLLVL.

This rearrangement joins TRBV28 to TRBJ2-7, with 8 bases fitting TRBD2. The CDR3 contains 17 residues. Trimming removed 3 bases from V and 2 bases from J; junction bases left unmatched: 12. Germline V lookup: CDR1 MDHEN, CDR2 SYDVKM. The CDR3 DNA sequence: TGTGCCAGCAGTTTCGCCCCCTCGGGTAGCGGGACCTACGAGCAGTACTTC. This translates into CASSFAPSGSGTYEQYF.

The chain joins TRBV7-9 to TRBJ2-1, with 10 nucleotides matching TRBD2. The length of the CDR3 is 16 residues. With V trimmed by 6 bases and J by 7 bases, 12 bases remained unmatched. In germline, CDR1 is SEHNR, CDR2 FQNEAQ (reference sequence). CDR3 loop: CASSLTASGSGNEQFF. The CDR3 bases are TGTGCCAGCAGTCTTACGGCTAGCGGGAGTGGTAATGAGCAGTTCTTC.

This chain joins TRBV27 and TRBJ2-7; TRBD1 matches 11 bases. CDR1 is MNHEY, CDR2 SMNVEV, per germline (reference sequence). Trimming took 7 bases from V and 5 from J; bases not matched to a gene: 10. The CDR3 has 15 amino acids. DNA of the CDR3: TGTGCCAGCACCAGCCTACCGGGACAGGGGGACGAGCAGTACTTC. Translating it yields CASTSLPGQGDEQYF.

In its sample, this clone was seen once. The chain has TRBV29-1 and TRBJ1-2, with unresolved D. CDR3 length: 11 amino acids. Germline V CDR1 and CDR2: SQVTM, ANQGSEA. V dropped 4 bases and J dropped 8 bases, with 11 bases sitting between them. The CDR3 region is CSVGSTGGYTF. Written as DNA, the CDR3 is TGCAGCGTTGGAAGTACGGGCGGCTACACCTTC.

The chain carries TRBV2 and TRBJ2-1, with D unclear. The CDR3 covers 10 residues. The V gene lost 8 bases and the J gene lost 12 bases, with 11 bases spanning the gap. Per the germline V gene, CDR1 is SNHLY and CDR2 is FYNNEI. The CDR3 DNA reads as TGTGCCAGCGGGCCGTCCGGGCAGTTCTTC. This translates into CASGPSGQFF.

This clone was seen only once. V usage is TRBV15 and J usage is TRBJ2-1, with TRBD2 as a possible D gene (6 bases). Trimming cost V 8 bases and J 4 bases, with 12 bases left between them. Germline V gene sequence: CDR1 LNHNV, CDR2 YYDKDF (reference sequence). This CDR3 has 13 amino acids. CDR3 protein: CATRDSLYNEQFF. CDR3 in DNA: TGTGCCACCCGGGACTCACTATACAATGAGCAGTTCTTC.

The chain is built from TRBV5-4 and TRBJ1-2; 7 bases line up with TRBD1. V dropped 4 bases and J dropped 3; count of bases not matched to a gene: 6. Germline assignment: CDR1 SGHNT and CDR2 YYREEE (reference sequence). The CDR3 runs 14 residues. CDR3 DNA: TGTGCCAGCAGCACCGACAGGGTTGACTATGGCTACACCTTC. Residues: CASSTDRVDYGYTF.

Turning to this clone: This CDR3 is also generated by other DNA sequences in the sample. The chain combines TRBV28 with TRBJ2-7; D is unclear. The length of the CDR3 is 11 residues. With 5 bases removed from V and 3 bases from J, the gap between germline ends came to 5 bases. Germline V CDR1 and CDR2: MDHEN, SYDVKM. The CDR3 nucleotides are TGTGCCAGCAGTCTACACTACGAGCAGTACTTC. Amino acid sequence: CASSLHYEQYF.

The V call is TRBV2, the J call TRBJ1-1, with D unclear. Germline lookup yields CDR1 SNHLY and CDR2 FYNNEI. V lost 6 bases and J 10 bases, leaving 15 bases between the germline ends. The CDR3 spans 12 residues. In DNA form, the CDR3 reads TGTGCCAGCAGGGAGCCCCCTAATGGAGCTTTCTTT. Translated: CASREPPNGAFF.

This chain uses TRBV27 with TRBJ2-7; 8 nucleotides match TRBD1. CDR3 length: 15 amino acids. Germline assignment: CDR1 MNHEY and CDR2 SMNVEV (reference sequence). V dropped 5 bases and J dropped 2; count of bases not matched to a gene: 8. The CDR3 here is CASSLVRQGTYEQYF. CDR3 DNA sequence: TGTGCCAGCAGTCTTGTCCGACAGGGGACCTACGAGCAGTACTTC.

The rearrangement joins TRBV7-6 to TRBJ2-7; maybe TRBD2 (6 bases). V lost 1 base and J lost 4, with 14 bases in between. The germline CDR1 and CDR2 sequences are SGHVS and FNYEAQ. The CDR3 runs 15 residues. The CDR3 nucleotides read TGTGCCAGCAGCTTAGGGGGGGAAGGGACTTACGAGCAGTACTTC. Translation: CASSLGGEGTYEQYF. The variable domain in full, completed from reference TRBV7-6 and TRBJ2-7, reads GAGVSQSPRYKVTKRGQDVALRCDPISGHVSLYWYRQALGQGPEFLTYFNYEAQQDKSGLPNDRFSAERPEGSISTLTIQRTEQRDSAMYRCASSLGGEGTYEQYFGPGTRLTVT.

J is TRBJ2-1 and V is TRBV4-1; 12 positions match TRBD2. Germline V lookup: CDR1 MGHRA, CDR2 YSYEKL. The V and J ends lost 4 bases and 6 bases, in that order; junction bases with no gene match: 4. The CDR3 length is 15 residues. CDR3 in DNA: TGCGCCAGCAGCCGACTAGCGGGAGTGTTCAATGAGCAGTTCTTC. The encoded protein is CASSRLAGVFNEQFF.

J is TRBJ2-1 and V is TRBV19; no clear D. The CDR3 is 12 residues long. V shed 3 bases and J shed 7 bases, with 7 bases lying between them. Germline V gene sequence: CDR1 LNHDA, CDR2 SQIVND (reference sequence). The CDR3 is CASSIPENEQFF. In DNA form, the CDR3 reads TGTGCCAGTAGTATCCCCGAGAATGAGCAGTTCTTC.

With regard to this clone: Other DNA sequences within the sample encode an identical CDR3. The V and J genes are TRBV9 and TRBJ2-7; D is tentatively TRBD1 or TRBD2 (5 bases each). This CDR3 comprises 13 residues. CDR1 is SGDLS, CDR2 YYNGEE, per germline. V lost 3 bases and J lost 4, with 11 bases in between. Here the CDR3 reads CASSAGDGYEQYF. The CDR3 DNA sequence: TGTGCCAGCAGCGCTGGGGACGGATACGAGCAGTACTTC.

The chain links TRBV14 to TRBJ2-5; D unresolved. The CDR3 is made up of 15 amino acids. Trimming stripped 0 bases from V and 2 bases from J, with 10 bases between. Per germline, CDR1 SGHDN and CDR2 FVKESK. The DNA of the CDR3 is TGTGCCAGCAGCCAAGAAAGAGGTCTACAAGAGACCCAGTACTTC. Protein sequence: CASSQERGLQETQYF.

The chain carries TRBV27 and TRBJ1-4; possibly TRBD1 for D (5 bases). This CDR3 has 16 amino acids. In germline, CDR1 is MNHEY, CDR2 SMNVEV (reference sequence). The V end lost 6 bases, the J end lost 8 bases, and 22 bases lay between the germline ends. CDR3 DNA: TGTGCCAGCAGACCACTAGACACAACAAGGGGAGAAAAACTGTTTTTT. Translating it yields CASRPLDTTRGEKLFF.

The genes are TRBV19 and TRBJ1-3; no reliable D call. There are 19 residues in the CDR3. Trimming shortened V by 1 base and J by 3 bases, and 22 bases separated the two germline ends. The germline V gene encodes CDR1 LNHDA and CDR2 SQIVND (reference sequence). The CDR3 loop reads CASSIASGGFSGVGNTIYF. The CDR3 region has the DNA TGTGCCAGTAGTATAGCTAGCGGTGGATTTTCAGGCGTTGGAAACACCATATATTTT.

The table lists this clone with a count of one. V gene TRBV5-4 combines with J gene TRBJ2-3; maybe TRBD1 (5 bases). Germline V gene sequence: CDR1 SGHNT, CDR2 YYREEE (reference sequence). The CDR3 has 17 amino acids. Between the trimmed V and J ends, which lost 1 base and 4 bases, there was a span of 19 bases. CDR3 sequence: CASSLSPTGPGSDTQYF. Written as DNA, the CDR3 is TGTGCCAGCAGCTTGTCCCCAACAGGTCCGGGCTCAGATACGCAGTATTTT.